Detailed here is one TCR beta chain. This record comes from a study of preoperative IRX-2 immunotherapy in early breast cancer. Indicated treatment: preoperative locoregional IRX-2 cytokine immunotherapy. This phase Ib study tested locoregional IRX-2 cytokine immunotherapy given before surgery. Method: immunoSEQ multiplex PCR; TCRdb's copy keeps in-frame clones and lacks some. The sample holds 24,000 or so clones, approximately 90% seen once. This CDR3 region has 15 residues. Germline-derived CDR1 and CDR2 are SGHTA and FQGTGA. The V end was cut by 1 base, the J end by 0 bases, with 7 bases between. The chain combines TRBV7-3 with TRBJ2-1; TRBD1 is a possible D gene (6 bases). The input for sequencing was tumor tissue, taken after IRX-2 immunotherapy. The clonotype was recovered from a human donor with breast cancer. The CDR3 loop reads CASSLRGGSYNEQFF. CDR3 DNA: TGTGCCAGCAGCTTAAGAGGGGGCTCCTACAATGAGCAGTTCTTC. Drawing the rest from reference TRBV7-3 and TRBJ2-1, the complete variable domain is GAGVSQTPSNKVTEKGKYVELRCDPISGHTALYWYRQSLGQGPEFLIYFQGTGAADDSGLPNDRFFAVRPEGSVSTLKIQRTERGDSAVYLCASSLRGGSYNEQFFGPGTRLTVL.